What follows are 6 T cell receptor beta chains derived from one specimen sequenced in a study of neurological immune-mediated disorders. MiXCR, applied by TCRdb to the 5' RACE reads, yields one record per CDR3 protein. The table has about 55,000 distinct CDR3 sequences, 3% to 4.5% seen once; the top ten hold around 2%. What was sequenced was CD4+ T cells from blood. The source is a woman aged 40 to 50 with multiple sclerosis.

This clonotype was seen repeatedly, ten times or more. The chain recombines TRBV20-1 with TRBJ1-2, with D hard to call. Trimming cost V 1 base and J 4 bases, with 13 bases left between them. In germline, CDR1 is DFQATT, CDR2 SNEGSKA (reference sequence). This CDR3 is 14 amino acids long. CDR3 DNA sequence: TGCAGTGCTAGAGTCGGCGGGTCCTCCTATGGCTACACCTTC. Its translation: CSARVGGSSYGYTF.

In its sample, this clonotype was seen many times. The rearrangement uses TRBV20-1 and TRBJ2-1; D tentatively fits TRBD1 or TRBD2 (5 bases each). V was shortened by 2 bases and J by 4 bases, with 15 bases between the two germline ends. Germline V gene sequence: CDR1 DFQATT, CDR2 SNEGSKA (reference sequence). The CDR3 is 15 amino acids. The CDR3 DNA follows: TGCAGTGCTAGACACCCAGGTTGGGGGTACAATGAGCAGTTCTTC. This translates into CSARHPGWGYNEQFF.

This clonotype has a count of ten or more. CDR3 sequence (DNA): TGTGCCAGCAGCCCTAACGAGGCCCTACTATCTACGTCCCAGCATTTT. The encoded protein is CASSPNEALLSTSQHF. The rearrangement uses TRBV4-2 and TRBJ1-5; D remains ambiguous. V lost 4 bases to trimming and J lost 11 bases, with 24 bases between them. This CDR3 is built from 16 residues. Germline CDR1 LGHNA, CDR2 YNFKEQ.

In this sample, this clonotype turned up many times. V usage is TRBV5-6 and J usage is TRBJ2-7, with D unclear. CDR1 and CDR2 from the germline V gene are SGHDT and YYEEEE. Trimming took off 4 bases at V and 2 bases at J, with 13 bases between the two ends. The CDR3 spans 14 residues. CDR3 amino acids: CASSLGRATYEQYF. CDR3 DNA sequence: TGTGCCAGCAGCCTTGGACGGGCAACCTACGAGCAGTACTTC.

This clonotype was recorded at least ten times. This chain uses TRBV20-1 with TRBJ1-2; 11 nucleotides line up with TRBD1. J lost 2 bases, V lost 1 base, and 3 bases had no gene match. Looked up from germline, CDR1 is DFQATT and CDR2 is SNEGSKA (reference sequence). This CDR3 has 15 amino acids. This CDR3 reads CSARGTGGANYGYTF. The CDR3 DNA reads as TGCAGTGCTAGAGGGACAGGGGGCGCGAACTATGGCTACACCTTC.

This clonotype was seen only a few times. The rearrangement uses TRBV29-1 and TRBJ2-3; 12 bases match TRBD2. J lost 3 bases, V lost 3 bases, and 4 bases had no gene match. The CDR3 sequence is 15 residues long. The germline CDR1 and CDR2 sequences are SQVTM and ANQGSEA. The CDR3 loop reads CSVELAGGKTDTQYF. In nucleotides, the CDR3 is TGCAGCGTTGAGCTAGCGGGGGGGAAAACAGATACGCAGTATTTT.